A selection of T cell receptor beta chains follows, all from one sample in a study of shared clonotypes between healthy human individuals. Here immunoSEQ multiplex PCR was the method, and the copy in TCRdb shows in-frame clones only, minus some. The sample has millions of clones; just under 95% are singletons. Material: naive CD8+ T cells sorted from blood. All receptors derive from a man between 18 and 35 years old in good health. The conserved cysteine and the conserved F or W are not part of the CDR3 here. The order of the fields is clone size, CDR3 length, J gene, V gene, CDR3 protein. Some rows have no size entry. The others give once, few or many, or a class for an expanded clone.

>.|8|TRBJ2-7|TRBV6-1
ASADYEQY
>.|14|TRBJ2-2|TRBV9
ASSGKTGGAIGELF
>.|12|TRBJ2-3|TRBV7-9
ASSHRRDFDTQY
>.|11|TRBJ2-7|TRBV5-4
ASSSQGVDEQY
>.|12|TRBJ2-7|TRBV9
ASSVGVATYEQY
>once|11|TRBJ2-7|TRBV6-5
ASGVQERYEQY
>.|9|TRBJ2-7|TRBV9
ASSVGYEQY
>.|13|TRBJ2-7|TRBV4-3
ASSQEASGVYEQY
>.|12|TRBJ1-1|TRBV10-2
ASSEDRSNTEAF
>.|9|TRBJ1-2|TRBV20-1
SAREGYGYT
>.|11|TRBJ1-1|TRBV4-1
ASSPVPGPPAF
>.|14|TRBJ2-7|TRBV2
ASSGGGQGVKREQY
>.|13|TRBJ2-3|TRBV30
AWSVLRGLGDTQY
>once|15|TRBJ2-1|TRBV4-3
ASSQDRLAGTYNEQF
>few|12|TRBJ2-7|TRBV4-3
ASSQASGTYEQY
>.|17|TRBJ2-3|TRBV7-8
ASSSPRTSGSLGTDTQY
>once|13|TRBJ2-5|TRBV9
ASSVDGTSRETQY
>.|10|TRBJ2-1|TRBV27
ASSLGDGEQF
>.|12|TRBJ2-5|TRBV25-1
ASERDSYQETQY
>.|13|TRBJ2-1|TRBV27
ASTEGDRGLNEQF
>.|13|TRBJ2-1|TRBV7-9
ASSLEVRQHNEQF
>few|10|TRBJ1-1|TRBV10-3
AISEDGRTIP
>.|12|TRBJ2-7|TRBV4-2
ASSQQGAGYEQY
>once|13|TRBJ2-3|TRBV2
ASSGGALSTDTQY
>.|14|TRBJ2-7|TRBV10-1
ASSEGRLAESYEQY
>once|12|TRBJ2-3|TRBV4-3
ASRDRGGTDTQY
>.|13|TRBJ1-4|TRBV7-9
ASRSDRGTNEKLF
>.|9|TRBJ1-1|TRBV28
ASGQGSEAF
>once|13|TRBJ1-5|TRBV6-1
ASSEADRGRQPQH
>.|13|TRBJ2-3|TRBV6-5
ASSPSTGATDTQY
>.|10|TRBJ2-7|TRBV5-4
ASSHGGPEQY
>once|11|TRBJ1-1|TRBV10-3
AHGQGAATEAF
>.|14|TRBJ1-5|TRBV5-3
ARSLGADGRNQPQH
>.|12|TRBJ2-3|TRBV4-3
ASSLSRYTDTQY
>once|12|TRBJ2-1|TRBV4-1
ASSQRSAGWEQF
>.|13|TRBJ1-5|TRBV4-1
ASSQEVWGNQPQH
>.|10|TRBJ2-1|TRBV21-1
ASKGVYNEQF
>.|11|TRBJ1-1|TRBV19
ASSISVNTEAF
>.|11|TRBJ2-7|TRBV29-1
SVRDRGSYEQY
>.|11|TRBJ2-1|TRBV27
ASSLDIYNEQF
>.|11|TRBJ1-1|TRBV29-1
SVAAGGATEAF
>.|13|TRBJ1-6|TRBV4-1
ASSLQGSYNSPLH
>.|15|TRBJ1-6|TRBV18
ASSPPVLQVYNSPLH
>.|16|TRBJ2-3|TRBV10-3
AIIGPGQGHLGTDTQY
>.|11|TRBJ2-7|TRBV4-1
ASSQQRNYEQY
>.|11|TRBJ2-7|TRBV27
ASSRGGSYEQY
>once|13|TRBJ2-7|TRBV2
ASSELDYGSYEQY
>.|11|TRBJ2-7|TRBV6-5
ASSYNGEDEQY
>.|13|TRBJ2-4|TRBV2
ASRQSEVAKNIQY
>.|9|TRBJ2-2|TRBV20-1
SGENTGELF
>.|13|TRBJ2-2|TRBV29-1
SALKGLAGTGELF
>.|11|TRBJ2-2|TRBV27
ASSLQVTGELF